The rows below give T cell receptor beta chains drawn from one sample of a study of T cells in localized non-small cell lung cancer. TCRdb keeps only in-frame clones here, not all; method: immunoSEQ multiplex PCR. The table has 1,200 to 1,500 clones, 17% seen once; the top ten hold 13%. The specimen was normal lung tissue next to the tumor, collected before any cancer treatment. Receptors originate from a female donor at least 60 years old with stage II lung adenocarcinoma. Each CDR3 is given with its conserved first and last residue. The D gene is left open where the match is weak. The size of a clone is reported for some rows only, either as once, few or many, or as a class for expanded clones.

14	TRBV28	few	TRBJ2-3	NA	TGTGCCAGCAAGGCCCAGGTGCGATTTGGTACGCAGTATTTT	CASKAQVRFGTQYF
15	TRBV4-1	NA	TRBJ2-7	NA	TGCGCCAGCAGCCAACACGGGGCAGGGTTGGACGAGCAGTACTTC	CASSQHGAGLDEQYF
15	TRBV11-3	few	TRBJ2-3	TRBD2	TGTGCCAGCAGCTTTAGCGGGAGTTATACAGATACGCAGTATTTT	CASSFSGSYTDTQYF
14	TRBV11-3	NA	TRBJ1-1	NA	TGTGCCAGCAGCTTAGACAGACCGAACACTGAAGCTTTCTTT	CASSLDRPNTEAFF
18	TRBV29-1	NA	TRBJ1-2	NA	TGCAGCGTTGAAGATCGGCGGGGTCTAGGAGGGTTCCGCTATGGCTACACCTTC	CSVEDRRGLGGFRYGYTF
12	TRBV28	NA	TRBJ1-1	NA	TGTGCCAGCAGTTTAGGGAGCAGGGAAGCTTTCTTT	CASSLGSREAFF
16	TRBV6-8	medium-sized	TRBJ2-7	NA	TGTGCCAGCAGTTACTCCGTTTTTCCTAGCGCGGGGAGGCAGTACTTC	CASSYSVFPSAGRQYF
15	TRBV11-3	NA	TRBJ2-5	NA	TGTGCCAGCAGCTTCTGGGGAGGCCCAAAAGAGACCCAGTACTTC	CASSFWGGPKETQYF
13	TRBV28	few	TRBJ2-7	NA	TGTGCCAGCAGCCGCGGACAGTACTACGAGCAGTACTTC	CASSRGQYYEQYF
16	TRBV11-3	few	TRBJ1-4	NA	TGTGCCAGCAGCCCCCGACAGGTTGCAACTAATGAAAAACTGTTTTTT	CASSPRQVATNEKLFF
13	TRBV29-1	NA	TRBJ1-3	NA	TGCAGCGTTGAAGAGGGGGCTGGAAACACCATATATTTT	CSVEEGAGNTIYF
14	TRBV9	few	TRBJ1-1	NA	TGTGCCAGCAGCCCGACGCAGGTGAACACTGAAGCTTTCTTT	CASSPTQVNTEAFF
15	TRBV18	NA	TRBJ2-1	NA	TGTGCCAGCTCACCCGCCGGATACTCCTACAATGAGCAGTTCTTC	CASSPAGYSYNEQFF
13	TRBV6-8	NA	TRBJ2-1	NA	TGTGCCAGCAGGTCGTCAGGGATTAATGAGCAGTTCTTC	CASRSSGINEQFF
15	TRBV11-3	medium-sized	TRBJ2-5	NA	TGTGCCAGCAGCTTCCCCCCACAGGGATTTGAGACCCAGTACTTC	CASSFPPQGFETQYF
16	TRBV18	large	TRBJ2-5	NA	TGTGCCAGCTCACCCCTCTCTCTGGGGGCACAAGAGACCCAGTACTTC	CASSPLSLGAQETQYF
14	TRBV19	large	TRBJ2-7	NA	TGTGCCAGTATGGGAAGGGCAGGGAGTAACGAGCAGTACTTC	CASMGRAGSNEQYF
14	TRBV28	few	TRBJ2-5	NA	TGTGCCAGCAGTGATCGCGTGGGCCAAGAGACCCAGTACTTC	CASSDRVGQETQYF
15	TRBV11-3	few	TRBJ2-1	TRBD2	TGTGCCAGCAGTCGCCTAGCGGGGTCCTACAATGAGCAGTTCTTC	CASSRLAGSYNEQFF
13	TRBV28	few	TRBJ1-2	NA	TGTGCCAGCAGTACACCTTCAGGGAATGGCTACACCTTC	CASSTPSGNGYTF
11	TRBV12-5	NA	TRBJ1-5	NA	TGTGCTAGTGGCGTACATCAGCCCCAGCATTTT	CASGVHQPQHF
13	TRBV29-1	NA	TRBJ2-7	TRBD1	TGCAGCGCCCGACAGGGGATCTCCTACGAGCAGTACTTC	CSARQGISYEQYF
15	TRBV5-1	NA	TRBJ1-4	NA	TGCGCCAGCAGCTTGGGATCTGGGCCTAATGAAAAACTGTTTTTT	CASSLGSGPNEKLFF
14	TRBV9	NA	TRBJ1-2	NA	TGTGCCAGCAGTGAACCCCTCAGGGGCCCTGGCTACACCTTC	CASSEPLRGPGYTF